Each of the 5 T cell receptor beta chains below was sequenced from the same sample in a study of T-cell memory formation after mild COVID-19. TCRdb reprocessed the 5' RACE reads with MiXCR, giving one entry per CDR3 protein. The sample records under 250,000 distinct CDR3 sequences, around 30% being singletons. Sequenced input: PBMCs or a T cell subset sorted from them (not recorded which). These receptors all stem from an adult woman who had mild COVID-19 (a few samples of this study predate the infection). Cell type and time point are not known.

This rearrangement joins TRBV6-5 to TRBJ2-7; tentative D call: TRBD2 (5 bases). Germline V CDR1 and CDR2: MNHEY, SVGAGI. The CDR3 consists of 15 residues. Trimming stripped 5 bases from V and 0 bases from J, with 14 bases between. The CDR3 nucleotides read TGTGCCAGCAGTAGCGGACGGGCGAGCTCCTACGAGCAGTACTTC. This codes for CASSSGRASSYEQYF.

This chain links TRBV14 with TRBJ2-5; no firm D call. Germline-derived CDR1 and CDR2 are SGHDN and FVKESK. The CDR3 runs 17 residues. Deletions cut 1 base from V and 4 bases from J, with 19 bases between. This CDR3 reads CASSQVGSPYLPETQYF. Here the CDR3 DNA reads TGTGCCAGCAGCCAAGTCGGGTCACCCTACTTACCAGAGACCCAGTACTTC.

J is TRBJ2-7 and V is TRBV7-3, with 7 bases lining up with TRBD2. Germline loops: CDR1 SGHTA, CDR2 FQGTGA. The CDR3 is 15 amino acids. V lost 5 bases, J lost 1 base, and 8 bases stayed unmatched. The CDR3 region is CASSRGGEWSYEQYF. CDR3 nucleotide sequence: TGTGCCAGCAGCCGCGGGGGAGAATGGTCCTACGAGCAGTACTTC.

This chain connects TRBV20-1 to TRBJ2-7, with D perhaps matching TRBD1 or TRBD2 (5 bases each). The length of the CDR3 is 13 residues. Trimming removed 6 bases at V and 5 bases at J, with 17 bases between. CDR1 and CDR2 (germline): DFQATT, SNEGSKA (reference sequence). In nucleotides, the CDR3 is TGCAGTGCGCCCGGGACGGGTGGTAACGAGCAGTACTTC. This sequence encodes CSAPGTGGNEQYF.

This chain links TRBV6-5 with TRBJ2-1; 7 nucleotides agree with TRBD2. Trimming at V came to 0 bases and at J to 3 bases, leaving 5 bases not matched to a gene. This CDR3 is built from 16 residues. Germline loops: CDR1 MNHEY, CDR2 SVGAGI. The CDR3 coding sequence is TGTGCCAGCAGTTACTCGAAACTAGCGCTCTACAATGAGCAGTTCTTC. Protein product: CASSYSKLALYNEQFF.